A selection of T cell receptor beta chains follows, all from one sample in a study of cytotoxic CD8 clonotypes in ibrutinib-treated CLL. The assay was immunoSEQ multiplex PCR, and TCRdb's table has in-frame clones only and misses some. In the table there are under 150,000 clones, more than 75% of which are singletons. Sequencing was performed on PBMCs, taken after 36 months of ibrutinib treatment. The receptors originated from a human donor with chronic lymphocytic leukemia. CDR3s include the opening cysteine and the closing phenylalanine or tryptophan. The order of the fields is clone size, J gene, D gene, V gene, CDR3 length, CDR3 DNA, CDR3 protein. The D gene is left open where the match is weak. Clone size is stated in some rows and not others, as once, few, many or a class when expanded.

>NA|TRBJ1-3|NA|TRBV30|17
TGTGCCTGGAGTGTATTAAACGGACGGCACTCTGGAAACACCATATATTTT
CAWSVLNGRHSGNTIYF
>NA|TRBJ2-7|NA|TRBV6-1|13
TGTGCCAGCGGTAGGAGTCCTTCCTACGAGCAGTACTTC
CASGRSPSYEQYF
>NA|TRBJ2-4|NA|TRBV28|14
TGTGCCAGCAGTTCCGGAATAGCCAAAAACATTCAGTACTTC
CASSSGIAKNIQYF
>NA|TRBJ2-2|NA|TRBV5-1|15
TGCGCCAGCAGCTTGGGCGGGGTTAACACCGGGGAGCTGTTTTTT
CASSLGGVNTGELFF
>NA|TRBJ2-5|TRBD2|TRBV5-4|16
TGTGCCAGCAGCTTGGCGGGGGGTCTAGGGAAAGAGACCCAGTACTTC
CASSLAGGLGKETQYF
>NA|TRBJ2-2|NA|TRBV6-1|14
TGTGCCAGCAGTGAACAGGGGGGGACCGGGGAGCTGTTTTTT
CASSEQGGTGELFF
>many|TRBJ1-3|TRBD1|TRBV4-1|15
TGCGCCAGCAGACTTTCACAGGGGTCTGGAAACACCATATATTTT
CASRLSQGSGNTIYF
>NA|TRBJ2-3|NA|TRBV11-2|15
TGTGCCAGCAGCCCACGAGCAGGGTTGACAGATACGCAGTATTTT
CASSPRAGLTDTQYF
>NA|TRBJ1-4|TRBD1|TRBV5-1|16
TGCGCCAGCAGCTTGGCGGGACAGACAACTAATGAAAAACTGTTTTTT
CASSLAGQTTNEKLFF
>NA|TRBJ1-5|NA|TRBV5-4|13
TGTGCCAGCAAACAACGGCTTGCTCAGCCCCAGCATTTT
CASKQRLAQPQHF
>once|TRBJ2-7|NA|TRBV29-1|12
TGCAGCGCACGGGAGTCCCCCTACGAGCAGTACTTC
CSARESPYEQYF
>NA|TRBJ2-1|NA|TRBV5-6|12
TGTGCCAGCAGCTTGTACCCAAATGAGCAGTTCTTC
CASSLYPNEQFF
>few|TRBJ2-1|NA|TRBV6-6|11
TGTGCCAGCAGTACGGGAGATGGTCAGTTCTTC
CASSTGDGQFF
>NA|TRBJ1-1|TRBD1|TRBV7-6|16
TGTGCCAGCAGCCCCGGGACAGGGGGCTGGAACACTGAAGCTTTCTTT
CASSPGTGGWNTEAFF
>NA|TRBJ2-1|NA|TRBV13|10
TGTGCCAGCAGTCCCCCCGGGCCGTTCTTC
CASSPPGPFF
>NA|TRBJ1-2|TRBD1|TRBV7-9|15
TGTGCCAGCAGCTTACAGGGGGCTCTTGTCTATGGCTACACCTTC
CASSLQGALVYGYTF
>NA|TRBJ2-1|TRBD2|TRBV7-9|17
TGTGCCAGCAGCTTTCCCAAATCTAGCGGGAACTACAATGAGCAGTTCTTC
CASSFPKSSGNYNEQFF
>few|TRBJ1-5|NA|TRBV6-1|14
TGTGCCAGCAGTGAAGGGGGCAATAATCAGCCCCAGCATTTT
CASSEGGNNQPQHF
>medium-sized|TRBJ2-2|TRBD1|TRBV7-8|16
TGTGCCAGCAGCCCCCGGACAGGGGGTAACACCGGGGAGCTGTTTTTT
CASSPRTGGNTGELFF